This T cell receptor (beta chain) is from a study of blood T cells in healthy people across ages. Study results and caveats: In the absence of known donor CMV status, changes in expanded clonotypes were possibly confounded.

V dropped 5 bases and J dropped 0 bases, with 11 bases sitting between them. The CDR3 runs to 15 residues. Concerning this clonotype: What it recognizes is unknown.

Caucasian individuals from Russia who were healthy and aged roughly 6 to 100 acted as donors. Per sample, a minimum of 6 million PBMCs were isolated. A second PCR, run for about 6 to 11 cycles, used a sample-barcoded 5' primer plus a J-beta primer mix. TCRdb independently ran MiXCR on the 5' RACE reads; one entry per CDR3 protein. The sample lists some 850,000 distinct CDR3 sequences; approximately 24% were seen once. A further study also used this sample, focusing on T cells of mothers and their children.

This clonotype originated in a boy younger than 18 in good health. The sample consisted of blood. V usage is TRBV12-3 or TRBV12-4 and J usage is TRBJ2-1; D gene unclear. CDR3 in amino acids: CASSRLRSSYNEQFF. CDR3 bases: TGTGCCAGCAGTCGCCTCCGCAGCTCCTACAATGAGCAGTTCTTC.